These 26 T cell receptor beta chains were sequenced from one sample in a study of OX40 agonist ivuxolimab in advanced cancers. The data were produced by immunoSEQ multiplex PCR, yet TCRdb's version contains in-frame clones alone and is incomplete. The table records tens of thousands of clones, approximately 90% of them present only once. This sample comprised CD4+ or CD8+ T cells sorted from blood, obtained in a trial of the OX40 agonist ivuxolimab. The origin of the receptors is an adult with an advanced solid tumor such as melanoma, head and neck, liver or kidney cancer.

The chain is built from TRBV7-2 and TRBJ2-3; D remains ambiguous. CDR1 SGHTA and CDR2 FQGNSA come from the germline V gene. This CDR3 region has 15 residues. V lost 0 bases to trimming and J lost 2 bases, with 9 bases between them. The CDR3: CASSLAPGFTDTQYF. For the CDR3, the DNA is TGTGCCAGCAGCTTAGCCCCGGGTTTCACAGATACGCAGTATTTT.

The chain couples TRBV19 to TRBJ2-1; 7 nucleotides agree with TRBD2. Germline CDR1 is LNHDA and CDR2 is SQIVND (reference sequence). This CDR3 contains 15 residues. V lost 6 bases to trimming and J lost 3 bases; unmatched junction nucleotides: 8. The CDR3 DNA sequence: TGTGCCAGTAGAAGGGAGGGAGTAGACTACAATGAGCAGTTCTTC. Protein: CASRREGVDYNEQFF.

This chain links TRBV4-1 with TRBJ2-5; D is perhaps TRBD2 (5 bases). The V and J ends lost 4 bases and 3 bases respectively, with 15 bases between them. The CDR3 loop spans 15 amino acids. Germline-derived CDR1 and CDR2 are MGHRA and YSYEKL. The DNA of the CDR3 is TGCGCCAGCAGCCTATCCCAGGACTCTAAAGAGACCCAGTACTTC. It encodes CASSLSQDSKETQYF.

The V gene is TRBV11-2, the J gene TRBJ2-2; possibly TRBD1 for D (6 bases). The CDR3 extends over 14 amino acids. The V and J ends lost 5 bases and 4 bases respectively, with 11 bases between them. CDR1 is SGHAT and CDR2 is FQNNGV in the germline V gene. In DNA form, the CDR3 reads TGTGCCAGCAGCCTTGGACAGACCACCGGGGAGCTGTTTTTT. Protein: CASSLGQTTGELFF.

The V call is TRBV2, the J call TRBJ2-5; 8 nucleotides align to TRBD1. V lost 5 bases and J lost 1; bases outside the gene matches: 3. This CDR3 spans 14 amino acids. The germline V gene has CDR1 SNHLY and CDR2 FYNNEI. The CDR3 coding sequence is TGTGCCAGCAGTTCAGACAGGGGCCAAGAGACCCAGTACTTC. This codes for CASSSDRGQETQYF.

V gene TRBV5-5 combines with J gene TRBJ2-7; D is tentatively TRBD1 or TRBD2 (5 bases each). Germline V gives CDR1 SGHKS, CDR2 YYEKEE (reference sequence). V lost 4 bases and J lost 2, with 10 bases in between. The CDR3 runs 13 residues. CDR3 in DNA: TGTGCCAGCAGCAAGGGACGGACCTACGAGCAGTACTTC. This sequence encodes CASSKGRTYEQYF. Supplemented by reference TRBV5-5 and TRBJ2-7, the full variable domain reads DAGVTQSPTHLIKTRGQQVTLRCSPISGHKSVSWYQQVLGQGPQFIFQYYEKEERGRGNFPDRFSARQFPNYSSELNVNALLLGDSALYLCASSKGRTYEQYFGPGTRLTVT.

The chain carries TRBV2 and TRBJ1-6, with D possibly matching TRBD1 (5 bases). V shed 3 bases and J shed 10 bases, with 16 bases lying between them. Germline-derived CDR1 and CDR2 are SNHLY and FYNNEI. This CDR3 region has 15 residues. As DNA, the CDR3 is TGTGCCAGCAGTGAGGGGGACCCGGCGGGATCACCCCTCCACTTT. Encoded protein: CASSEGDPAGSPLHF.

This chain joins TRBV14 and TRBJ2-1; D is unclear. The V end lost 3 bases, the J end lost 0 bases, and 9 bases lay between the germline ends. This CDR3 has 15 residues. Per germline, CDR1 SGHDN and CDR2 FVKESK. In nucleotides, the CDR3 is TGTGCCAGCAGCCACGGCGGAAACTCCTACAATGAGCAGTTCTTC. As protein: CASSHGGNSYNEQFF.

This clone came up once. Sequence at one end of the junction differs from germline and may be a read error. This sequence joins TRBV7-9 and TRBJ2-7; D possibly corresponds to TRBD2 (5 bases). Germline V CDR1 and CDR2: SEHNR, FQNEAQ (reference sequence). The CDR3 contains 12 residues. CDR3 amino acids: CASSRKPGEQDF. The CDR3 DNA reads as TGTGCCAGCAGCCGAAAACCCGGGGAGCAGGACTTC.

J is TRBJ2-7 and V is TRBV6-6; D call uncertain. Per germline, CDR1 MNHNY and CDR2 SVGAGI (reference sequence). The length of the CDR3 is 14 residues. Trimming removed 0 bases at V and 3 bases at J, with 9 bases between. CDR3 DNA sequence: TGTGCCAGCAGTTACTCGATGCAGGTCTACGAGCAGTACTTC. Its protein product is CASSYSMQVYEQYF.

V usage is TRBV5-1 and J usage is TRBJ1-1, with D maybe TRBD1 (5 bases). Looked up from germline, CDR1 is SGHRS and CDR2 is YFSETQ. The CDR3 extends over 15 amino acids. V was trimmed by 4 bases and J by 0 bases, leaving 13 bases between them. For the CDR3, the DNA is TGCGCCAGCAGCCGCGGGACGGAGATGAACACTGAAGCTTTCTTT. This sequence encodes CASSRGTEMNTEAFF.

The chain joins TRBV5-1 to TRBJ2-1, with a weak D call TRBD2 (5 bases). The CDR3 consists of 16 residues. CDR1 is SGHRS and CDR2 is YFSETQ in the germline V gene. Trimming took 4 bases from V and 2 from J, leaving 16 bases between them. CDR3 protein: CASSIPRAGAYNEQFF. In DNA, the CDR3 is TGCGCCAGCAGCATCCCCCGGGCCGGGGCCTACAATGAGCAGTTCTTC.

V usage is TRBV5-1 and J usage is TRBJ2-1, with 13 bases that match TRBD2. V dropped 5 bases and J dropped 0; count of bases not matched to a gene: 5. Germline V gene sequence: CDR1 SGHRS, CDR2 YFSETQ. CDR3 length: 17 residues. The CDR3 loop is CASSLTSGRASYNEQFF. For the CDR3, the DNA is TGCGCCAGCAGTCTTACTAGCGGGAGGGCCTCCTACAATGAGCAGTTCTTC.

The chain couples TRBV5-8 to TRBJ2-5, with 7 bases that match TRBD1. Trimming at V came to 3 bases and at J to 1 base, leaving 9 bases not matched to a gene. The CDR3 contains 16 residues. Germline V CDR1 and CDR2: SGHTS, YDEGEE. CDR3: CASSSGTGQAQETQYF. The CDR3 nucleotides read TGTGCCAGCAGCTCTGGAACCGGACAGGCCCAAGAGACCCAGTACTTC.

DNA for the CDR3: TGCAGTTCGGGACTCTCCTACGAGCAGTACTTC. Protein: CSSGLSYEQYF. V and J are TRBV20-1 and TRBJ2-7; weak D call: TRBD2 (6 bases). Germline CDR1 DFQATT, CDR2 SNEGSKA (reference sequence). The CDR3 is 11 residues long. V lost 8 bases to trimming and J lost 0 bases, with 8 bases between them.

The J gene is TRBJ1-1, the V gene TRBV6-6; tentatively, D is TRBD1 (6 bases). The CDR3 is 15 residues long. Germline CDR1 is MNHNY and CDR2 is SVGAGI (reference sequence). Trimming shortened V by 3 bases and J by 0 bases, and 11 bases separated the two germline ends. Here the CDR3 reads CASSYPGHMNTEAFF. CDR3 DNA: TGTGCCAGCAGTTATCCGGGACACATGAACACTGAAGCTTTCTTT.

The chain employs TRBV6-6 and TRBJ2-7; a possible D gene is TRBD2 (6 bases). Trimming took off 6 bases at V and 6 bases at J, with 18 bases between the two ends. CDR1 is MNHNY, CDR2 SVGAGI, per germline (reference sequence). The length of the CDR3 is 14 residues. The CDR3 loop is CASRKELAASEQYF. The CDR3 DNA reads TGTGCCAGCAGAAAAGAACTAGCTGCCTCCGAGCAGTACTTC.

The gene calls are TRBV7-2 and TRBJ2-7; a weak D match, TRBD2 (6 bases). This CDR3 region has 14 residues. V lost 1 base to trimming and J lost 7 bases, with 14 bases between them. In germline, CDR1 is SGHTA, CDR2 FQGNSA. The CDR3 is CASSLGGSGREQYF. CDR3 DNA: TGTGCCAGCAGCTTAGGTGGTAGCGGACGTGAGCAGTACTTC.

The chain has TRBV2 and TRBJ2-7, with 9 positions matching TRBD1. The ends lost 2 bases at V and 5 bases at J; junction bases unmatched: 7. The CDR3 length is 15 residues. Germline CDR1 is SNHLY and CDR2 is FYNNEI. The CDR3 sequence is CASSEFGTGKNEQYF. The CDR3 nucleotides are TGTGCCAGCAGTGAATTTGGGACAGGGAAAAACGAGCAGTACTTC.

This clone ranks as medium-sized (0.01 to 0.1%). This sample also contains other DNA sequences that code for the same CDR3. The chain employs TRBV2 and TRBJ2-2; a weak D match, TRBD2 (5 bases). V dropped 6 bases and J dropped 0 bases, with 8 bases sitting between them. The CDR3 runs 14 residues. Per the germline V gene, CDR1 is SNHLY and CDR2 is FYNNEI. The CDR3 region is CASRGAPNTGELFF. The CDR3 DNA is TGTGCCAGCAGGGGAGCACCGAACACCGGGGAGCTGTTTTTT. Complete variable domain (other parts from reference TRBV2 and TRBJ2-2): EPEVTQTPSHQVTQMGQEVILRCVPISNHLYFYWYRQILGQKVEFLVSFYNNEISEKSEIFDDQFSVERPDGSNFTLKIRSTKLEDSAMYFCASRGAPNTGELFFGEGSRLTVL.

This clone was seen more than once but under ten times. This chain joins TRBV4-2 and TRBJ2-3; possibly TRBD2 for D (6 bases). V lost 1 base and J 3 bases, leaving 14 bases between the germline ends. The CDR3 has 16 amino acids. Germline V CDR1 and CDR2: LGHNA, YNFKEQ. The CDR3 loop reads CASSQVRGGRTDTQYF. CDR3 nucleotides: TGTGCCAGCAGCCAAGTTCGCGGAGGGAGGACAGATACGCAGTATTTT.

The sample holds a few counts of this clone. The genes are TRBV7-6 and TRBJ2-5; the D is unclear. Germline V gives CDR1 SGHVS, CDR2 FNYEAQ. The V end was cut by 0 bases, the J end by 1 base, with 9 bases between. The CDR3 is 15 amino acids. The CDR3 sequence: CASSLATTFQETQYF. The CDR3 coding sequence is TGTGCCAGCAGCTTAGCAACCACCTTCCAAGAGACCCAGTACTTC.

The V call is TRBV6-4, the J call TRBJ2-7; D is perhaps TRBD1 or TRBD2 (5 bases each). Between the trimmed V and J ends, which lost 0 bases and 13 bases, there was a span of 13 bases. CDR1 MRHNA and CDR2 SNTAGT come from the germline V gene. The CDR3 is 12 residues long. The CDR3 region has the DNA TGTGCCAGCAGTGACTCGAGGGGCCAGGCATACTTC. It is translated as CASSDSRGQAYF.

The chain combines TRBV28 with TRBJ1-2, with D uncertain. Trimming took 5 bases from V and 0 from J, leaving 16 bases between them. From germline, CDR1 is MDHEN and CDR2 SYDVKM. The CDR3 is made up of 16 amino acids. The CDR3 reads CASSTPTKSSNYGYTF. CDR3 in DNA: TGTGCCAGCAGTACCCCTACCAAGTCCTCTAACTATGGCTACACCTTC.

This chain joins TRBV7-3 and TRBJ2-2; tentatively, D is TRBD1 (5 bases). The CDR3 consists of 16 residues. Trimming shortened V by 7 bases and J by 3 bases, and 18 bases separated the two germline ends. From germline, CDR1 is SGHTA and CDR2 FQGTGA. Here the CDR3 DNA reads TGTGCCAGCAAAAAAGGGGCAGGGATGGACACCGGGGAGCTGTTTTTT. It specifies CASKKGAGMDTGELFF.

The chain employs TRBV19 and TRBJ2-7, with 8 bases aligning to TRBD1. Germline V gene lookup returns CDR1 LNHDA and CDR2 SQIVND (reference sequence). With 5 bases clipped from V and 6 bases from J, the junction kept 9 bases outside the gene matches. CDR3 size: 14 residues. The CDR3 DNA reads TGTGCCAGTAGTCCCCGGACAGGGATTGGCGAGCAGTACTTC. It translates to CASSPRTGIGEQYF.